The clone carrying this T cell receptor beta chain was found a few times. Its target is unknown. The CDR3 spans 12 residues. Between the trimmed V and J ends, which lost 4 bases and 4 bases, there was a span of 8 bases. Per germline, CDR1 SGHTA and CDR2 FQGNSA. MiXCR was run by TCRdb on the RT-PCR reads, yielding one entry per CDR3 protein. Seen here are fewer than 750,000 distinct CDR3 sequences, about 14% observed once, and the top ten hold more than 9.5%. These data are taken from a study of response to subunit inactivated influenza vaccine. General study points: The authors suggested that every seasonal influenza vaccination recruits few new T cells.

The TCR was taken from a man in his fifties who received an inactivated influenza vaccine. Sequencing used PBMCs from blood, obtained 12 days after vaccination. The chain carries TRBV7-2 and TRBJ2-7, with D possibly matching TRBD2 (6 bases). As DNA, the CDR3 is TGTGCCAGCAGCTCAGGGAGGTACGAGCAGTACTTC. This gives the protein CASSSGRYEQYF.